These 26 T cell receptor beta chains were all obtained from the same sample, sequenced in a study of CD8 T cells in ankylosing spondylitis. TCRdb analysed the 5' RACE reads with MiXCR anew, one entry per CDR3 protein. The profile covers around 340,000 distinct CDR3 sequences, with 20% to 25% appearing a single time and approximately 14% taken by the ten largest. Sequencing was done on a sample of blood, either unsorted or a sorted T cell fraction (not recorded which). The receptors derive from a male donor with ankylosing spondylitis or in good health (not recorded which).

This clonotype was detected only a few times. The rearrangement links TRBV3-1 to TRBJ2-7; 7 positions match TRBD1. Germline V CDR1 and CDR2: LGHDT, YNNKEL (reference sequence). Trimming cost V 6 bases and J 10 bases; bases outside gene matches: 3. CDR3 length equals 10 residues. CDR3 sequence reads: CASSGDSQYF. CDR3 DNA: TGTGCCAGCAGTGGGGACAGCCAGTACTTC.

This sequence joins TRBV2 and TRBJ1-6; TRBD1 might be the D (5 bases). This CDR3 has 14 residues. Looked up from germline, CDR1 is SNHLY and CDR2 is FYNNEI. V dropped 3 bases and J dropped 7 bases, with 10 bases sitting between them. The CDR3 bases are TGTGCCAGCAGTGATAGTGGGGGAAATTCACCCCTCCACTTT. It is translated as CASSDSGGNSPLHF. Complete variable domain (other parts from reference TRBV2 and TRBJ1-6): EPEVTQTPSHQVTQMGQEVILRCVPISNHLYFYWYRQILGQKVEFLVSFYNNEISEKSEIFDDQFSVERPDGSNFTLKIRSTKLEDSAMYFCASSDSGGNSPLHFGNGTRLTVT.

V usage is TRBV7-6 and J usage is TRBJ2-2; tentatively, D is TRBD1 (6 bases). Germline V gene lookup returns CDR1 SGHVS and CDR2 FNYEAQ. V lost 3 bases and J 1 base, leaving 15 bases between the germline ends. The CDR3 contains 17 residues. The CDR3 coding sequence is TGTGCCAGCAGCTTCGACAGGAACATTGGGAACACCGGGGAGCTGTTTTTT. It codes for CASSFDRNIGNTGELFF.

The table lists this clonotype with a few counts. This rearrangement joins TRBV6-5 to TRBJ2-7; 15 bases line up with TRBD2. Germline assignment: CDR1 MNHEY and CDR2 SVGAGI. The V gene end was trimmed by 4 bases and the J gene end by 4 bases; junction bases not matched to a gene: 5. The CDR3 sequence is 16 residues long. In DNA, the CDR3 is TGTGCCAGCAGTTTCGGACTAGCGGGGGGGATGTACGAGCAGTACTTC. Encoded protein: CASSFGLAGGMYEQYF.

This chain uses TRBV4-1 with TRBJ2-2, with unresolved D. Germline values: CDR1 MGHRA, CDR2 YSYEKL. Trimming took off 2 bases at V and 5 bases at J, with 15 bases between the two ends. The CDR3 sequence is 16 residues long. In DNA, the CDR3 is TGCGCCAGCAGCCAATCATTCCCTACTTCGACCGGGGAGCTGTTTTTT. It specifies CASSQSFPTSTGELFF.

The chain is built from TRBV15 and TRBJ2-1, with D perhaps matching TRBD1 or TRBD2 (5 bases each). The CDR3 has 15 amino acids. Trimming took 2 bases from V and 5 from J, leaving 13 bases between them. The germline CDR1 and CDR2 sequences are LNHNV and YYDKDF (reference sequence). The CDR3 loop is CATSRTRGANNEQFF. The CDR3 region has the DNA TGTGCCACCAGCAGAACCCGGGGCGCAAACAATGAGCAGTTCTTC.

This chain joins TRBV23-1 and TRBJ1-5, with unresolved D. TRBV23-1 is an ORF, with its function uncertain. This CDR3 is 10 amino acids long. Trimming pared 4 bases from V and 10 bases from J, leaving 5 bases between. The CDR3 sequence: CASSRHPQHF. In DNA form, the CDR3 reads TGCGCCAGCAGTCGGCATCCCCAGCATTTT.

The table lists this clonotype with a few counts. The chain employs TRBV21-1 and TRBJ1-2; the D call in the table, TRBD1, was not verified against the DNA. TRBV21-1 is described as a pseudogene. The CDR3 spans 14 residues. CDR3: CASSKARGIYGYTF. The CDR3 DNA is TGTGCCAGCAGCAAAGCGCGGGGGATCTATGGCTACACCTTC.

This clonotype was detected only a few times. This rearrangement joins TRBV20-1 to TRBJ1-2; 7 nucleotides match TRBD1. Germline V gene data show CDR1 as DFQATT and CDR2 as SNEGSKA (reference sequence). This CDR3 is built from 13 residues. The junction had 4 bases not matched to a gene; V was cut back by 6 bases and J by 0 bases. The CDR3 DNA is TGCAGTGCGCAGGGGGTAGCTAACTATGGCTACACCTTC. It yields the protein CSAQGVANYGYTF.

The V and J genes are TRBV12-3 or TRBV12-4 and TRBJ1-3, with D uncertain. The V and J ends lost 6 bases and 0 bases respectively, with 12 bases between them. The length of the CDR3 is 15 residues. The CDR3 protein is CASRPDANSGNTIYF. CDR3 sequence (DNA): TGTGCCAGCAGACCGGACGCAAACTCTGGAAACACCATATATTTT.

This chain connects TRBV29-1 to TRBJ2-7; the D call may be TRBD1 or TRBD2 (5 bases each). V lost 7 bases to trimming and J lost 0 bases, with 16 bases between them. CDR1 is SQVTM, CDR2 ANQGSEA, per germline. There are 14 residues in the CDR3. The CDR3 bases are TGCAGCGCGACCGGGACCGAATTCTCCTACGAGCAGTACTTC. Translation gives CSATGTEFSYEQYF.

This clonotype was counted a few times. V usage is TRBV4-2 and J usage is TRBJ2-2; 13 bases are a match to TRBD2. This CDR3 contains 16 residues. The ends lost 4 bases at V and 8 bases at J; junction bases unmatched: 7. The germline CDR1 and CDR2 sequences are LGHNA and YNFKEQ. CDR3 amino acids: CASSPELAGGPGELFF. Here the CDR3 DNA reads TGTGCCAGCAGCCCGGAACTAGCGGGGGGGCCAGGGGAGCTGTTTTTT.

The CDR3 nucleotides read TGTGCCAGCAGCACCCCCCGAAAAGACCAAAACAATGAGCAGTTCTTC. Translating it yields CASSTPRKDQNNEQFF. This rearrangement joins TRBV12-3 or TRBV12-4 to TRBJ2-1, with D uncertain. This CDR3 is 16 amino acids long. Trimming left V 6 bases short and J 5 bases short, with 20 bases between.

The chain recombines TRBV7-9 with TRBJ1-1; D uncertain. This CDR3 comprises 13 residues. V lost 10 bases and J 11 bases, leaving 23 bases between the germline ends. Germline loops: CDR1 SEHNR, CDR2 FQNEAQ (reference sequence). CDR3 nucleotide sequence: TGTGCCATGAGCCCTGGGCTCCTCTGTCATGCTTTCTTT. This encodes CAMSPGLLCHAFF.

Ten or more counts support this clonotype. The gene calls are TRBV12-3 or TRBV12-4 and TRBJ1-1; D uncertain. With 2 bases removed from V and 7 bases from J, the gap between germline ends came to 14 bases. The CDR3 spans 14 residues. CDR3: CASSLTAPGGEAFF. CDR3 nucleotides: TGTGCCAGCAGTTTAACTGCTCCGGGAGGTGAAGCTTTCTTT.

This clonotype occurred a few times. CDR3 nucleotides: TGTGCCACCACTAGTCGCTCCTACAATGAGCAGTTCTTC. Its translation is CATTSRSYNEQFF. V is TRBV15 and J is TRBJ2-1; D is uncertain. The V and J ends lost 7 bases and 0 bases respectively, with 7 bases between them. The CDR3 has 13 amino acids. Per germline, CDR1 LNHNV and CDR2 YYDKDF (reference sequence).

This rearrangement joins TRBV12-3 or TRBV12-4 to TRBJ2-1; D is uncertain. CDR3 size: 14 residues. The V gene lost 3 bases and the J gene lost 7 bases, with 13 bases spanning the gap. The CDR3 nucleotides are TGTGCCAGCAGTTTTGGGGTAGTGGTAAATGAGCAGTTCTTC. It yields the protein CASSFGVVVNEQFF.

The V and J genes are TRBV4-1 and TRBJ2-7, with D perhaps matching TRBD2 (6 bases). Germline assignment: CDR1 MGHRA and CDR2 YSYEKL. The CDR3 consists of 14 residues. The V end lost 0 bases, the J end lost 5 bases, and 11 bases lay between the germline ends. The CDR3 loop is CASSQDFTGDEQYF. CDR3 bases: TGCGCCAGCAGCCAAGATTTTACGGGGGACGAGCAGTACTTC.

This clonotype has just a few counts. CDR3 loop: CASSVAGDYSYEQYF. Written as DNA, the CDR3 is TGTGCCAGCAGCGTAGCGGGGGACTACTCCTACGAGCAGTACTTC. The V call is TRBV9, the J call TRBJ2-7, with 7 bases fitting TRBD2. With V trimmed by 0 bases and J by 0 bases, 3 bases remained unmatched. This CDR3 has 15 amino acids. Germline values: CDR1 SGDLS, CDR2 YYNGEE.

The chain employs TRBV29-1 and TRBJ1-1, with a weak D call TRBD1 (5 bases). The V gene's germline CDR1 is SQVTM and CDR2 ANQGSEA. The CDR3 has 12 residues. The V end was cut by 1 base, the J end by 4 bases, with 7 bases between. The CDR3 nucleotides read TGCAGCGTTGAAGGAGGGGTCACTGAAGCTTTCTTT. Its translation is CSVEGGVTEAFF.

This clonotype was seen a few times. The chain joins TRBV29-1 to TRBJ2-3, with 8 bases that match TRBD1. Looked up from germline, CDR1 is SQVTM and CDR2 is ANQGSEA. CDR3 length: 14 residues. The V gene end was trimmed by 4 bases and the J gene end by 2 bases; junction bases not matched to a gene: 5. The CDR3 loop is CSVGGQDYTDTQYF. The CDR3 region has the DNA TGCAGCGTTGGGGGACAGGACTACACAGATACGCAGTATTTT.

J is TRBJ2-1 and V is TRBV9, with TRBD2 matching over 9 bases. The V and J ends lost 0 bases and 12 bases, in that order; junction bases with no gene match: 7. The CDR3 spans 14 residues. CDR1 and CDR2 from the germline V gene are SGDLS and YYNGEE. This chain's CDR3 is CASSVVPAGGVQFF. In nucleotides, the CDR3 is TGTGCCAGCAGCGTAGTCCCAGCGGGGGGCGTGCAGTTCTTC.

The J gene is TRBJ1-5, the V gene TRBV6-5, with D unclear. This CDR3 has 15 amino acids. Trimming cost V 6 bases and J 0 bases, with 12 bases left between them. Germline CDR1 is MNHEY and CDR2 is SVGAGI. CDR3 sequence reads: CASRYAGPSNQPQHF. CDR3 nucleotides: TGTGCCAGCAGGTATGCAGGTCCTAGCAATCAGCCCCAGCATTTT.

The chain is built from TRBV19 and TRBJ2-5; unclear D gene. The germline V gene has CDR1 LNHDA and CDR2 SQIVND (reference sequence). V dropped 4 bases and J dropped 5 bases, with 5 bases sitting between them. The CDR3 is 11 residues long. The CDR3 spells CASSNSETQYF. In DNA form, the CDR3 reads TGTGCCAGTAGTAATTCGGAGACCCAGTACTTC.

The chain joins TRBV12-3 or TRBV12-4 to TRBJ2-5; the match to TRBD2 covers 15 bases. The CDR3 has 17 residues. V was pared by 2 bases and J by 2 bases, with 3 bases of the junction left unmatched. This chain's CDR3 is CASSLPGLAGGQETQYF. DNA for the CDR3: TGTGCCAGCAGTTTACCCGGACTAGCGGGGGGGCAAGAGACCCAGTACTTC.

V gene TRBV7-9 combines with J gene TRBJ2-2; TRBD1 or TRBD2 may be the D gene (5 bases each). Germline lookup yields CDR1 SEHNR and CDR2 FQNEAQ (reference sequence). This CDR3 is 15 amino acids long. Trimming pared 2 bases from V and 3 bases from J, leaving 10 bases between. The CDR3, as DNA: TGTGCCAGCAGCTTATCTGGGGGTTACACCGGGGAGCTGTTTTTT. This encodes CASSLSGGYTGELFF.